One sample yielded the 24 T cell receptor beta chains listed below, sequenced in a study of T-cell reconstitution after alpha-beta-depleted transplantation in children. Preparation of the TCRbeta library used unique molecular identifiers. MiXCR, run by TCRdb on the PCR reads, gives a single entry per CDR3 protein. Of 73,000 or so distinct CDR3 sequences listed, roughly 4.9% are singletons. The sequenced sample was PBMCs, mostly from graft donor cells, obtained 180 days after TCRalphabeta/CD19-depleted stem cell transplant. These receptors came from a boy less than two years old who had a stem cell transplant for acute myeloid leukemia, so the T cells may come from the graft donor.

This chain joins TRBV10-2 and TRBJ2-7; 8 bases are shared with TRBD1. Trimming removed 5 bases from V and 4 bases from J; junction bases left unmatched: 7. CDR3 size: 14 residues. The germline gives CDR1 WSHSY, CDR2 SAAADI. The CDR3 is CASSHGRGHYEQYV. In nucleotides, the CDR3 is TGCGCCAGCAGTCATGGCAGGGGGCATTACGAGCAGTACGTC.

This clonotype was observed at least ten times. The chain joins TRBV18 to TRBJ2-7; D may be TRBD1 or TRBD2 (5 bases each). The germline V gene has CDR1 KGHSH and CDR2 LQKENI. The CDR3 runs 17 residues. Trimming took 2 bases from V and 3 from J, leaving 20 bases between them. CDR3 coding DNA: TGTGCCAGCTCACCAAGGGGCAGGGAGCCCCCAGACTACGAGCAGTACTTC. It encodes CASSPRGREPPDYEQYF.

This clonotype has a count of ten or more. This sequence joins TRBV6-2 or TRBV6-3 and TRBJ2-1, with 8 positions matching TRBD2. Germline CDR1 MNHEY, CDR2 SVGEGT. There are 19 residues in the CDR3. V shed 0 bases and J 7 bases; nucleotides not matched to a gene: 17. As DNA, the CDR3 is TGTGCCAGCAGTTACTCATGGCTAGCGGGCACGTACCGGGGAAATGAGCAGTTCTTC. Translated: CASSYSWLAGTYRGNEQFF.

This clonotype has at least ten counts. CDR3 DNA: TGTGCCAGCAGCTTGGAGCGGGGGGCCTACAATGAGCAGTTCTTC. Residues: CASSLERGAYNEQFF. The J gene is TRBJ2-1, the V gene TRBV7-9; 9 bases align to TRBD2. The trim removed 3 bases at V and 2 bases at J, leaving 2 bases unmatched. The germline gives CDR1 SEHNR, CDR2 FQNEAQ (reference sequence). The length of the CDR3 is 15 residues. Full variable domain (remainder filled in from reference TRBV7-9 and TRBJ2-1): DTGVSQNPRHKITKRGQNVTFRCDPISEHNRLYWYRQTLGQGPEFLTYFQNEAQLEKSRLLSDRFSAERPKGSFSTLEIQRTEQGDSAMYLCASSLERGAYNEQFFGPGTRLTVL.

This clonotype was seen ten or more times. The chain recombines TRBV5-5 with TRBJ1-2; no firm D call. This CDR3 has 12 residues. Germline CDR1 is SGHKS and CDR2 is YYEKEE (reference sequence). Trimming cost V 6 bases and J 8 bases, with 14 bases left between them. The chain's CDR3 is CASIGPGGGYTF. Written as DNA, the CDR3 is TGTGCCAGCATCGGGCCTGGAGGAGGCTACACCTTC.

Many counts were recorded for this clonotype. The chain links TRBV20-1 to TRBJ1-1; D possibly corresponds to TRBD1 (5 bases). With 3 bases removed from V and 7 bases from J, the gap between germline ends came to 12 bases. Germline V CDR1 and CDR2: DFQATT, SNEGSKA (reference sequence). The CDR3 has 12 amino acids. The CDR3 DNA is TGCAGTGCTAGTCCGGGACGGGGTGAAGCTTTCTTT. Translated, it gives CSASPGRGEAFF.

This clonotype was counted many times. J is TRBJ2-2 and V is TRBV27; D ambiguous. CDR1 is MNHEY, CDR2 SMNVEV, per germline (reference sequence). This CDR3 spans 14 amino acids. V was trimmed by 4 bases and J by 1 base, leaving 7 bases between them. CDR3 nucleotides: TGTGCCAGCAGTTACGGACGGAACACCGGGGAGCTGTTTTTT. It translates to CASSYGRNTGELFF.

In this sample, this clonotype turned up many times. CDR3 loop: CASSRSGLPDTQYF. The CDR3 region has the DNA TGTGCCAGCAGTAGGTCAGGGTTGCCAGATACGCAGTATTTT. V is TRBV2 and J is TRBJ2-3; possible D gene TRBD1, 5 bases. Trimming removed 5 bases at V and 4 bases at J, with 13 bases between. The CDR3 is made up of 14 amino acids. The germline V gene has CDR1 SNHLY and CDR2 FYNNEI.

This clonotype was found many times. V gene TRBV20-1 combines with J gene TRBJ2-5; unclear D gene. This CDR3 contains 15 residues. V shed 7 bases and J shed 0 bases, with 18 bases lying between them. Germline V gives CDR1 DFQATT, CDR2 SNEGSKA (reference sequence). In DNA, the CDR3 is TGCAGTGGTAGGCTGAGACTTAGGTACCAAGAGACCCAGTACTTC. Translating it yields CSGRLRLRYQETQYF.

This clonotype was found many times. The CDR3, as DNA: TGTGCCATCAGTGAGTTCGGCCGGAGCTCTGGAAACACCATATATTTT. Amino acids: CAISEFGRSSGNTIYF. V and J are TRBV10-3 and TRBJ1-3; D not certain. Trimming shortened V by 1 base and J by 0 bases, and 10 bases separated the two germline ends. Germline lookup yields CDR1 ENHRY and CDR2 SYGVKD. This CDR3 has 16 amino acids.

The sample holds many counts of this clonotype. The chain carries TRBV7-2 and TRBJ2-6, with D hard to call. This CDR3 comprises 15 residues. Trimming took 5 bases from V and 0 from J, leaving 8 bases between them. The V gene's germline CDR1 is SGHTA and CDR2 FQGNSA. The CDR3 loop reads CASSPSPSGANVLTF. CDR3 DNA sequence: TGTGCCAGCAGCCCCAGTCCCTCTGGGGCCAACGTCCTGACTTTC.

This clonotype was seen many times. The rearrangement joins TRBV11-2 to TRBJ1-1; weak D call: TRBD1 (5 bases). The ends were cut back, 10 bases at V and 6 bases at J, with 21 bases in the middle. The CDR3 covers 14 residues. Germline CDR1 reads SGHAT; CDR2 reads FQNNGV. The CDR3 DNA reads TGTGCCACGGGGAGGGACGGGAAATGGGCTGAAGCTTTCTTT. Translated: CATGRDGKWAEAFF.

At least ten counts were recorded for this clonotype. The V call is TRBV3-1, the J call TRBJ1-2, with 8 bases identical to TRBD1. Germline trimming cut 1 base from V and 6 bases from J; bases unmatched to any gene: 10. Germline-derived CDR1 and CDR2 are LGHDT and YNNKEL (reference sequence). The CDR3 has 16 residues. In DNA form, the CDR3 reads TGTGCCAGCAGCCAAGCCCCTTCGGGACAGGCGAATGGCTACACCTTC. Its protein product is CASSQAPSGQANGYTF.

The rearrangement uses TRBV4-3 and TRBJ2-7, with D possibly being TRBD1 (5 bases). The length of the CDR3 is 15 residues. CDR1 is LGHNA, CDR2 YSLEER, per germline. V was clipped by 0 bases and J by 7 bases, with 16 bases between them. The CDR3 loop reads CASSQEYQGLREQYF. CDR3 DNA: TGCGCCAGCAGCCAAGAGTACCAGGGTCTACGGGAGCAGTACTTC.

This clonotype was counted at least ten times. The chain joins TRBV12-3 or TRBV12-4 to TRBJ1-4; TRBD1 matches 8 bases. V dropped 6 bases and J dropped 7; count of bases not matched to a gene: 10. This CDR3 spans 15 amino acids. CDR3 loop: CASSYSRGHGEKLFF. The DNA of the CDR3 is TGTGCCAGCAGCTATTCCAGGGGGCACGGTGAAAAACTGTTTTTT.

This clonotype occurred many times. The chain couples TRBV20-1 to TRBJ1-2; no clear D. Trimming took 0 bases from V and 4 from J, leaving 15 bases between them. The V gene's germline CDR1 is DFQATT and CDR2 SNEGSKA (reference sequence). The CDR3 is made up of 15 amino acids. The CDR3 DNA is TGCAGTGCTAGAGACCTAAGTGGGCCTCCCTATGGCTACACCTTC. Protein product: CSARDLSGPPYGYTF.

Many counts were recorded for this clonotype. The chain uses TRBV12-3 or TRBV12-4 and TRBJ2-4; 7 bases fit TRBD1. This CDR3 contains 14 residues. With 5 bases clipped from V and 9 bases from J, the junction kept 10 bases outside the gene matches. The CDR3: CASSEFQGVGIQYF. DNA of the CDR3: TGTGCCAGCAGTGAATTCCAGGGGGTGGGCATTCAGTACTTC.

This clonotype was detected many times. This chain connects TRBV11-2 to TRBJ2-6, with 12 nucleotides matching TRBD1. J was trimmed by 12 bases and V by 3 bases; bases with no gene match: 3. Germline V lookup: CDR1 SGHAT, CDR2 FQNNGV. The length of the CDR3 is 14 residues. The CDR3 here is CASSLGQGAFVLTF. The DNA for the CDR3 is TGTGCCAGCAGCTTGGGACAGGGGGCATTCGTCCTGACTTTC.

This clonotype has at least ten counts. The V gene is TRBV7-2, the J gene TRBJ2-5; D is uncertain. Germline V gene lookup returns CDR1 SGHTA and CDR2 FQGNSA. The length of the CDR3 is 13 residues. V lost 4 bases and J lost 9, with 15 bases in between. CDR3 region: CASSSDRSRPQYF. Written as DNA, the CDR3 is TGTGCCAGCAGCTCCGATAGGTCACGACCCCAGTACTTC.

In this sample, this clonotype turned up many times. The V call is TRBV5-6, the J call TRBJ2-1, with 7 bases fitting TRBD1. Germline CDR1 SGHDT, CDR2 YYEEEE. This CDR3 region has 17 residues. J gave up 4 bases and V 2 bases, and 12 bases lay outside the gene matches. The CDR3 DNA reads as TGTGCCAGCAGCTTAAGAAAAGGGGGCTCGAAATACAATGAGCAGTTCTTC. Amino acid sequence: CASSLRKGGSKYNEQFF. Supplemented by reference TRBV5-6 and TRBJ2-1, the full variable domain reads DAGVTQSPTHLIKTRGQQVTLRCSPKSGHDTVSWYQQALGQGPQFIFQYYEEEERQRGNFPDRFSGHQFPNYSSELNVNALLLGDSALYLCASSLRKGGSKYNEQFFGPGTRLTVL.

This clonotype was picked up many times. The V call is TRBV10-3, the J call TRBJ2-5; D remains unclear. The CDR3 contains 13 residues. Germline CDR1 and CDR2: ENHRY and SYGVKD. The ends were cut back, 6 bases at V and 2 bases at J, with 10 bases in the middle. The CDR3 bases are TGTGCCATCAGAATGACGCTTCAAGAGACCCAGTACTTC. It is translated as CAIRMTLQETQYF.

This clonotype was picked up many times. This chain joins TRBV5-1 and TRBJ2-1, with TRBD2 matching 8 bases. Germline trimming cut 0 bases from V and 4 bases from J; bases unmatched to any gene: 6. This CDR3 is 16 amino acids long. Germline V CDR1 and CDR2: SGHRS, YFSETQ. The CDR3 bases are TGCGCCAGCAGCTTGGCCTTAGCGGGGAGATACAATGAGCAGTTCTTC. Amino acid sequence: CASSLALAGRYNEQFF.

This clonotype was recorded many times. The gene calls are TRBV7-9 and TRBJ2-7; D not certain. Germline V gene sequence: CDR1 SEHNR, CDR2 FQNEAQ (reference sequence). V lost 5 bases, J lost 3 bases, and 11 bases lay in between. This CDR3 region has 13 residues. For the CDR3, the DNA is TGTGCCAGCAGCGTCGGTGTTTACTACGAGCAGTACTTC. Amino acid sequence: CASSVGVYYEQYF.

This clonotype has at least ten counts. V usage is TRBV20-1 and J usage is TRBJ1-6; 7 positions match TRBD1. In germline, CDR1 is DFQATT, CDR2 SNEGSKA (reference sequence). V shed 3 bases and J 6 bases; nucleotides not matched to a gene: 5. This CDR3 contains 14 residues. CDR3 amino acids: CSASPRGGNSPLHF. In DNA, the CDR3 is TGCAGTGCTAGCCCCAGGGGGGGTAATTCACCCCTCCACTTT.